Following are 22 T cell receptor beta chains from one sample sequenced in a study of T cell responses to AZD1222 COVID-19 vaccine. The repertoire was sequenced with immunoSEQ multiplex PCR; TCRdb's copy has only in-frame clones and lacks some. The top ten clones hold approximately 2.5% of a sample with about 180,000 clones, about 90% of them seen once. Sequencing was performed on peripheral blood, taken on day 0 of AZD1222 vaccination. The receptors derive from an adult in good health.

The rearrangement joins TRBV7-9 to TRBJ1-1, with D tentatively TRBD1 (5 bases). This CDR3 comprises 13 residues. Germline lookup yields CDR1 SEHNR and CDR2 FQNEAQ (reference sequence). Between the trimmed V and J ends, which lost 4 bases and 10 bases, there was a span of 16 bases. The CDR3 nucleotides read TGTGCCAGCAGCTCCGGGCCCTCGGGGCGAGCTTTCTTT. The encoded protein is CASSSGPSGRAFF.

J is TRBJ1-1 and V is TRBV6-2 or TRBV6-3, with TRBD1 matching over 7 bases. This CDR3 is built from 17 residues. Looked up from germline, CDR1 is MNHEY and CDR2 is SVGEGT. V lost 4 bases and J lost 4; bases outside the gene matches: 15. The CDR3 bases are TGTGCCAGCAGTTCACCCCAACAAAGGAGGGGGCGCACTGAAGCTTTCTTT. It translates to CASSSPQQRRGRTEAFF.

This clone was recorded only once. The rearrangement uses TRBV2 and TRBJ2-1, with 11 positions matching TRBD2. The V and J ends lost 6 bases and 6 bases, in that order; junction bases with no gene match: 10. Germline V gives CDR1 SNHLY, CDR2 FYNNEI. This CDR3 comprises 16 residues. CDR3 amino acids: CASSEEVAGGLNEQFF. CDR3 coding DNA: TGTGCCAGCAGCGAGGAAGTAGCGGGAGGGCTCAATGAGCAGTTCTTC.

Here the CDR3 DNA reads TGTGCCAGTAGTCGGTCTAGCGGGAGCTGGGAGCAGTTCTTC. As protein: CASSRSSGSWEQFF. This chain connects TRBV19 to TRBJ2-1; 10 bases fit TRBD2. This CDR3 spans 14 amino acids. The junction had 8 bases not matched to a gene; V was cut back by 5 bases and J by 10 bases. Germline CDR1 and CDR2: LNHDA and SQIVND (reference sequence). The entire variable domain, with the rest obtained from reference TRBV19 and TRBJ2-1, is as follows: DGGITQSPKYLFRKEGQNVTLSCEQNLNHDAMYWYRQDPGQGLRLIYYSQIVNDFQKGDIAEGYSVSREKKESFPLTVTSAQKNPTAFYLCASSRSSGSWEQFFGPGTRLTVL.

CDR3 nucleotides: TGTGCCAGCGGGGGGGAAAGAGGCACTGAAGCTTTCTTT. It translates to CASGGERGTEAFF. The chain couples TRBV6-5 to TRBJ1-1; D is possibly TRBD1 (5 bases). CDR1 MNHEY and CDR2 SVGAGI come from the germline V gene. The length of the CDR3 is 13 residues. Trimming shortened V by 8 bases and J by 4 bases, and 14 bases separated the two germline ends.

Comments on this clone: The identical CDR3 is also encoded by other nucleotide sequences in the sample. The chain is built from TRBV20-1 and TRBJ1-1, with D unclear. CDR3 length equals 11 residues. The V end was cut by 3 bases, the J end by 2 bases, with 4 bases between. Germline assignment: CDR1 DFQATT and CDR2 SNEGSKA (reference sequence). CDR3: CSARGNTEAFF. As DNA, the CDR3 is TGCAGTGCTAGGGGAAACACTGAAGCTTTCTTT.

The V call is TRBV28, the J call TRBJ1-3; tentative D call: TRBD1 (6 bases). CDR3 size: 15 residues. Between the trimmed V and J ends, which lost 11 bases and 0 bases, there was a span of 17 bases. Germline-derived CDR1 and CDR2 are MDHEN and SYDVKM. The CDR3 region has the DNA TGTGCCGCTTACTCCGGACAGATCTCTGGAAACACCATATATTTT. It codes for CAAYSGQISGNTIYF.

The rearrangement joins TRBV5-6 to TRBJ2-5, with D tentatively TRBD2 (6 bases). Trimming shortened V by 4 bases and J by 5 bases, and 21 bases separated the two germline ends. The CDR3 contains 16 residues. From germline, CDR1 is SGHDT and CDR2 YYEEEE. For the CDR3, the DNA is TGTGCCAGCAGCCCCCGTGGTAGCGGAGGGGTGGAGACCCAGTACTTC. It encodes CASSPRGSGGVETQYF.

The chain carries TRBV3-1 (or the pseudogene TRBV3-2) and TRBJ1-1; D gene unclear. Germline CDR1 LGHDT, CDR2 YNNKEL (reference sequence). V was trimmed by 3 bases and J by 5 bases, leaving 10 bases between them. This CDR3 comprises 13 residues. CDR3 in amino acids: CASSQGMWTEAFF. For the CDR3, the DNA is TGTGCCAGCAGCCAGGGCATGTGGACTGAAGCTTTCTTT.

J is TRBJ1-4 and V is TRBV7-2; D is uncertain. V was cut by 3 bases and J by 8 bases, with 10 bases left in between. The CDR3 length is 13 residues. Germline V lookup: CDR1 SGHTA, CDR2 FQGNSA. The CDR3 DNA sequence: TGTGCCAGCAGCTTGTCGCCCGCGGAAAAACTGTTTTTT. Protein sequence: CASSLSPAEKLFF.

A remark on this clone: The same CDR3 is also encoded by other DNA sequences in this sample. The rearrangement uses TRBV29-1 and TRBJ1-2, with D uncertain. Deletions cut 6 bases from V and 0 bases from J, with 5 bases between. The CDR3 runs to 11 residues. From germline, CDR1 is SQVTM and CDR2 ANQGSEA. CDR3 loop: CSVGTNYGYTF. CDR3 sequence (DNA): TGCAGCGTGGGGACTAACTATGGCTACACCTTC.

The chain employs TRBV21-1 and TRBJ2-2; TRBD1, the D gene given by the table, was not confirmed from the DNA. TRBV21-1 is a recognized pseudogene. This CDR3 comprises 16 residues. This chain's CDR3 is CASSKAGDKNTGELFF. Here the CDR3 DNA reads TGTGCCAGCAGCAAAGCCGGGGACAAGAACACCGGGGAGCTGTTTTTT.

The count of this clone is one. The rearrangement uses TRBV7-3 and TRBJ2-2; a weak D match, TRBD1 (6 bases). V was cut by 5 bases and J by 0 bases, with 7 bases left in between. The germline CDR1 and CDR2 sequences are SGHTA and FQGTGA. There are 14 residues in the CDR3. CDR3: CASSGQTNTGELFF. The CDR3 DNA reads as TGTGCCAGCAGCGGACAGACGAACACCGGGGAGCTGTTTTTT.

V is TRBV6-5 and J is TRBJ1-1; 9 bases agree with TRBD1. Trimming removed 4 bases from V and 2 bases from J; junction bases left unmatched: 2. Germline V gene lookup returns CDR1 MNHEY and CDR2 SVGAGI. The CDR3 covers 14 residues. As DNA, the CDR3 is TGTGCCAGCAGTTTTACAGGGGGCAACACTGAAGCTTTCTTT. This gives the protein CASSFTGGNTEAFF.

The CDR3 loop reads CASSYSQGVQNSPLHF. In DNA, the CDR3 is TGTGCCAGCAGTTACTCCCAGGGGGTCCAGAATTCACCCCTCCACTTT. This rearrangement joins TRBV6-5 to TRBJ1-6; the match to TRBD1 covers 7 bases. CDR1 and CDR2 from the germline V gene are MNHEY and SVGAGI. The CDR3 covers 16 residues. Losses at the gene ends were 0 bases for V and 7 bases for J; bases not matched to a gene: 6.

In nucleotides, the CDR3 is TGTGCCACCAGTGGGACACTGACAGGGCGGTTGAATGAGCAGTTCTTC. This translates into CATSGTLTGRLNEQFF. The V gene is TRBV24-1, the J gene TRBJ2-1; TRBD1 aligns across 7 bases. Germline CDR1 reads KGHDR; CDR2 reads SFDVKD. CDR3 length: 16 amino acids. V dropped 5 bases and J dropped 7; count of bases not matched to a gene: 13.

The rearrangement links TRBV7-2 to TRBJ2-5; tentative D call: TRBD1 (6 bases). Trimming removed 3 bases from V and 4 bases from J, with 18 bases in between. CDR1 is SGHTA and CDR2 is FQGNSA in the germline V gene. The CDR3 consists of 16 residues. CDR3 DNA: TGTGCCAGCAGCTTTTCCGGGACAAGGGGACGAGAGACCCAGTACTTC. It encodes CASSFSGTRGRETQYF.

The CDR3 is CASSFRESYEQYF. DNA for the CDR3: TGCGCCAGCAGCTTCCGGGAATCCTACGAGCAGTACTTC. V and J are TRBV5-1 and TRBJ2-7; TRBD2 might be the D (5 bases). Germline CDR1 SGHRS, CDR2 YFSETQ. The CDR3 is made up of 13 amino acids. Trimming pared 2 bases from V and 1 base from J, leaving 7 bases between. The full variable domain, in which reference TRBV5-1 and TRBJ2-7 provide the parts outside the CDR3, is KAGVTQTPRYLIKTRGQQVTLSCSPISGHRSVSWYQQTPGQGLQFLFEYFSETQRNKGNFPGRFSGRQFSNSRSEMNVSTLELGDSALYLCASSFRESYEQYFGPGTRLTVT.

CDR3 DNA sequence: TGCGCCAGCAGCTTGGCGAGTGATAACACTGAAGCTTTCTTT. Translated, it gives CASSLASDNTEAFF. The V gene is TRBV5-1, the J gene TRBJ1-1; D remains unclear. Trimming stripped 0 bases from V and 2 bases from J, with 8 bases between. CDR1 SGHRS and CDR2 YFSETQ come from the germline V gene. The CDR3 is 14 residues long.

V gene TRBV7-7 combines with J gene TRBJ2-7, with a tentative D call TRBD2 (6 bases). Trimming cost V 1 base and J 6 bases, with 13 bases left between them. The CDR3 is 14 residues long. CDR1 is SSHAT, CDR2 FNYEAQ, per germline (reference sequence). For the CDR3, the DNA is TGTGCCAGCAGCTTAGGGGGGGATACCTCCGAGCAGTACTTC. Its translation: CASSLGGDTSEQYF.

V usage is TRBV2 and J usage is TRBJ2-7, with unresolved D. Per the germline V gene, CDR1 is SNHLY and CDR2 is FYNNEI. The V end was cut by 6 bases, the J end by 7 bases, with 13 bases between. CDR3 length: 12 amino acids. The CDR3 is CASSQAIMEQYF. CDR3 DNA sequence: TGTGCCAGCAGCCAGGCGATAATGGAGCAGTACTTC.

The gene calls are TRBV24-1 and TRBJ2-3; 8 nucleotides match TRBD2. The CDR3 length is 13 residues. Germline loops: CDR1 KGHDR, CDR2 SFDVKD. V shed 8 bases and J 6 bases; nucleotides not matched to a gene: 6. The CDR3 coding sequence is TGTGCCACCACCCCCAGCGGGGGCGATACGCAGTATTTT. It yields the protein CATTPSGGDTQYF.